This TCR beta chain was identified during a study of OX40 agonist ivuxolimab in advanced cancers. Findings of the study overall: The study found among the lowest clonal expansion in partial responders at 0.1-3.0 mg/kg.

Trimming pared 5 bases from V and 2 bases from J, leaving 15 bases between. In germline, CDR1 is KGHSH, CDR2 LQKENI. CDR3 length equals 16 residues. Produced via immunoSEQ multiplex PCR; TCRdb's table is partial and in-frame only. The repertoire holds approximately 100,000 clones, with about 90% as singletons. This clone was detected only once. What it binds is unknown. Here the sequenced sample was CD4+ or CD8+ T cells sorted from blood, taken in a trial of the OX40 agonist ivuxolimab. The chain recombines TRBV18 with TRBJ2-2, with D possibly being TRBD1 (5 bases). The TCR originated in an adult with an advanced solid tumor such as melanoma, head and neck, liver or kidney cancer. The CDR3 loop reads CASSSQGLINTGELFF. The CDR3 DNA follows: TGTGCCAGCTCATCGCAGGGTTTGATCAACACCGGGGAGCTGTTTTTT.